This T cell receptor (beta chain) derives from a study of blood T cell repertoires in COVID-19. Study-wide context: From T cells, B-cell-depleted T cells, or PBMCs came the material, which was cDNA or gDNA.

In the original processing: Nucleated cell counts were estimated from reference gene primer amplification. Libraries were prepared by immunoSEQ multiplex PCR; TCRdb keeps only in-frame clonotypes and omits some of them. V and J calls and clone size come straight from that table; D and trimming were deduced from the DNA. The profile shows around 97,000 clones, 84% of them singletons. CDR3 length: 15 amino acids. Germline V lookup: CDR1 KGHSH, CDR2 LQKENI. V was pared by 3 bases and J by 9 bases, with 4 bases of the junction left unmatched. The source material was peripheral blood. This clonotype was obtained from a human donor in a cohort sampled during active COVID-19. The chain has TRBV18 and TRBJ1-6, with TRBD1 matching 11 bases. CDR3 sequence reads: CASSPGQGAGSPLHF. The CDR3 DNA is TGTGCCAGCTCACCCGGACAGGGGGCAGGTTCACCCCTCCACTTT. Together with reference TRBV18 and TRBJ1-6, the CDR3 gives the full variable domain: NAGVMQNPRHLVRRRGQEARLRCSPMKGHSHVYWYRQLPEEGLKFMVYLQKENIIDESGMPKERFSAEFPKEGPSILRIQQVVRGDSAAYFCASSPGQGAGSPLHFGNGTRLTVT.